Below, 23 T cell receptor beta chains from the same sample are listed, as sequenced in a study of shared clonotypes between healthy human individuals. Some clones are missing from TCRdb's copy, which holds only in-frame ones; the method was immunoSEQ multiplex PCR. The table has 300,000 or so clones, around 74% seen once. Source material: memory CD4+ T cells sorted from blood. Stated subset: CD45RA-negative fraction. The source is a man aged 25-45 years in good health.

V usage is TRBV29-1 and J usage is TRBJ1-2, with unresolved D. CDR1 is SQVTM, CDR2 ANQGSEA, per germline. The CDR3 covers 12 residues. V was clipped by 3 bases and J by 4 bases, with 9 bases between them. The DNA for the CDR3 is TGCAGCGTTGACCCCAAGGGCTATGGCTACACCTTC. Translation: CSVDPKGYGYTF.

The rearrangement joins TRBV2 to TRBJ2-5; D is perhaps TRBD1 or TRBD2 (5 bases each). The V end was cut by 1 base, the J end by 0 bases, with 15 bases between. The length of the CDR3 is 17 residues. CDR1 SNHLY and CDR2 FYNNEI come from the germline V gene. The DNA for the CDR3 is TGTGCCAGCAGTGAAGGCCCCTCCGGGGCGTACCAAGAGACCCAGTACTTC. It specifies CASSEGPSGAYQETQYF.

The V call is TRBV7-9, the J call TRBJ2-7; 8 positions match TRBD1. The CDR3 runs to 15 residues. Germline V gene data show CDR1 as SEHNR and CDR2 as FQNEAQ (reference sequence). Losses at the gene ends were 6 bases for V and 2 bases for J; bases not matched to a gene: 9. This CDR3 reads CASSRGTGGPYEQYF. The DNA for the CDR3 is TGTGCCAGCAGTCGGGGGACAGGCGGCCCCTACGAGCAGTACTTC.

This sequence joins TRBV5-8 and TRBJ1-4; D ambiguous. There are 15 residues in the CDR3. In germline, CDR1 is SGHTS, CDR2 YDEGEE. V was trimmed by 4 bases and J by 4 bases, leaving 14 bases between them. This chain's CDR3 is CASSPLRGINEKLFF. In DNA form, the CDR3 reads TGTGCCAGCAGCCCCCTAAGAGGGATTAATGAAAAACTGTTTTTT. Combining the CDR3 with reference TRBV5-8 and TRBJ1-4 gives the whole variable domain EAGVTQSPTHLIKTRGQQATLRCSPISGHTSVYWYQQALGLGLQFLLWYDEGEERNRGNFPPRFSGRQFPNYSSELNVNALELEDSALYLCASSPLRGINEKLFFGSGTQLSVL.

The V call is TRBV7-2, the J call TRBJ2-5; 7 bases match TRBD2. This CDR3 is 13 amino acids long. V gave up 5 bases and J gave up 3 bases; unmatched junction bases: 3. CDR1 and CDR2 from the germline V gene are SGHTA and FQGNSA. The CDR3 reads CASSRTREETQYF. Here the CDR3 DNA reads TGTGCCAGCAGCCGGACTAGGGAAGAGACCCAGTACTTC.

The chain employs TRBV4-3 and TRBJ1-4; D gene uncertain. Germline loops: CDR1 LGHNA, CDR2 YSLEER. This CDR3 has 14 residues. V lost 3 bases and J lost 0, with 5 bases in between. As DNA, the CDR3 is TGCGCCAGCAGCCACATTGCAACTAATGAAAAACTGTTTTTT. Its translation: CASSHIATNEKLFF.

The chain uses TRBV28 and TRBJ2-1; D not resolved. CDR1 and CDR2 from the germline V gene are MDHEN and SYDVKM. V lost 4 bases to trimming and J lost 8 bases, with 9 bases between them. The CDR3 is 12 amino acids. The CDR3 region is CASSSLRYEQFF. The CDR3 DNA sequence: TGTGCCAGCAGTTCCTTACGTTATGAGCAGTTCTTC.

The chain uses TRBV11-2 and TRBJ2-3; maybe TRBD1 (6 bases). Trimming stripped 5 bases from V and 0 bases from J, with 15 bases between. Germline CDR1 SGHAT, CDR2 FQNNGV. CDR3 length: 16 residues. Written as DNA, the CDR3 is TGTGCCAGCAGCGGTAAACAGGGAGCTAGCACAGATACGCAGTATTTT. Encoded protein: CASSGKQGASTDTQYF.

The gene calls are TRBV19 and TRBJ2-7; D might be TRBD1 (6 bases). This CDR3 is 15 amino acids long. The germline CDR1 and CDR2 sequences are LNHDA and SQIVND (reference sequence). With 1 base removed from V and 2 bases from J, the gap between germline ends came to 12 bases. The CDR3 sequence is CASSIVTGHTYEQYF. CDR3 coding DNA: TGTGCCAGTAGTATAGTGACAGGACATACCTACGAGCAGTACTTC.

V and J are TRBV7-2 and TRBJ1-4, with 9 bases aligning to TRBD1. Germline-derived CDR1 and CDR2 are SGHTA and FQGNSA. This CDR3 spans 15 amino acids. V shed 6 bases, J shed 7 bases, and the junction held 9 bases outside the gene matches. As DNA, the CDR3 is TGTGCCAGCAGGGAGGAGACAGGGGGAGGTGAAAAACTGTTTTTT. This translates into CASREETGGGEKLFF.

The CDR3 nucleotides are TGTGCCAGCAGCTATTTAGCGGCAATCTCCTACAATGAGCAGTTCTTC. It translates to CASSYLAAISYNEQFF. The chain combines TRBV11-1 with TRBJ2-1; TRBD2 is a possible D gene (6 bases). The V and J ends lost 4 bases and 0 bases respectively, with 13 bases between them. Germline CDR1 and CDR2: SGHAT and FQDESV (reference sequence). The CDR3 runs to 16 residues.

The chain links TRBV5-4 to TRBJ2-1; 12 bases are a match to TRBD2. Germline V gives CDR1 SGHNT, CDR2 YYREEE (reference sequence). The CDR3 totals 16 residues. J gave up 10 bases and V 3 bases, and 11 bases lay outside the gene matches. The CDR3 DNA follows: TGTGCCAGCAGCTCCACCGGGACTAGCGGGTACTGGGAGCAGTTCTTC. Its translation: CASSSTGTSGYWEQFF.

The CDR3 sequence is CASSLGTVQETQYF. In DNA, the CDR3 is TGTGCCAGCAGCTTAGGGACAGTCCAAGAGACCCAGTACTTC. The chain carries TRBV7-6 and TRBJ2-5; weak D call: TRBD1 (6 bases). V was shortened by 1 base and J by 1 base, with 7 bases between the two germline ends. CDR1 is SGHVS, CDR2 FNYEAQ, per germline. This CDR3 region has 14 residues.

This clone was counted a single time. The CDR3 DNA reads as TGTGCCAGCAGTGAATCCAGCAGGGTTGGGGACACCATATATTTT. This translates into CASSESSRVGDTIYF. The chain has TRBV25-1 and TRBJ1-3; tentatively, D is TRBD1 (5 bases). CDR3 size: 15 residues. Trimming shortened V by 1 base and J by 8 bases, and 15 bases separated the two germline ends. CDR1 and CDR2 (germline): MGHDK, SYGVNS.

V usage is TRBV5-1 and J usage is TRBJ2-1, with a possible D match to TRBD2 (6 bases). With 4 bases removed from V and 1 base from J, the gap between germline ends came to 6 bases. Germline values: CDR1 SGHRS, CDR2 YFSETQ. The CDR3 is 13 residues long. The CDR3 region has the DNA TGCGCCAGCAGCGGGGGGTCCTACAATGAGCAGTTCTTC. Its translation is CASSGGSYNEQFF.

J is TRBJ2-5 and V is TRBV27, with D maybe TRBD2 (5 bases). The CDR3 is made up of 17 amino acids. Germline CDR1 is MNHEY and CDR2 is SMNVEV (reference sequence). V was cut by 3 bases and J by 3 bases, with 20 bases left in between. The CDR3 bases are TGTGCCAGCAGTTTCTTAGCGAACTCTGAGAGTAAAGAGACCCAGTACTTC. Translated: CASSFLANSESKETQYF.

This clone was seen at least ten times. The chain couples TRBV7-2 to TRBJ2-5; 8 positions agree with TRBD2. This CDR3 has 15 amino acids. Germline CDR1 and CDR2: SGHTA and FQGNSA. V lost 4 bases, J lost 5 bases, and 9 bases stayed unmatched. The DNA for the CDR3 is TGTGCCAGCAGCTCCCGGACTAGCTTTGGGGAGACCCAGTACTTC. It specifies CASSSRTSFGETQYF.

This chain joins TRBV27 and TRBJ2-7; D gene ambiguous. Germline assignment: CDR1 MNHEY and CDR2 SMNVEV (reference sequence). V dropped 8 bases and J dropped 4 bases, with 9 bases sitting between them. The CDR3 runs 11 residues. Here the CDR3 reads CASGVLYEQYF. The CDR3 bases are TGTGCCAGCGGGGTTTTATACGAGCAGTACTTC.

This chain connects TRBV9 to TRBJ2-1; D is unclear. Germline V gene sequence: CDR1 SGDLS, CDR2 YYNGEE. Trimming cost V 3 bases and J 0 bases, with 10 bases left between them. CDR3 length: 15 amino acids. The CDR3 DNA follows: TGTGCCAGCAGCGAAGACTTGAGCTCCTACAATGAGCAGTTCTTC. Translation gives CASSEDLSSYNEQFF.

The V call is TRBV5-1, the J call TRBJ2-3; either TRBD1 or TRBD2 may supply D (6 bases each). CDR1 SGHRS and CDR2 YFSETQ come from the germline V gene. Trimming took off 6 bases at V and 2 bases at J, with 16 bases between the two ends. The CDR3 is made up of 15 amino acids. CDR3 in DNA: TGCGCCAGCACCGCGGGGACACACTTCACAGATACGCAGTATTTT. Amino acids: CASTAGTHFTDTQYF.

The chain has TRBV7-9 and TRBJ2-7; the D is unclear. The germline CDR1 and CDR2 sequences are SEHNR and FQNEAQ (reference sequence). The CDR3 is made up of 11 amino acids. Trimming took 3 bases from V and 4 from J, leaving 4 bases between them. The CDR3 DNA is TGTGCCAGCAGCTTCAGATACGAGCAGTACTTC. Amino acids: CASSFRYEQYF.

The V gene is TRBV5-1, the J gene TRBJ2-1, with D possibly matching TRBD2 (5 bases). The ends were cut back, 1 base at V and 1 base at J, with 18 bases in the middle. This CDR3 has 18 residues. Germline-derived CDR1 and CDR2 are SGHRS and YFSETQ. CDR3 residues: CASSLNPQDGVSYNEQFF. DNA of the CDR3: TGCGCCAGCAGCTTGAACCCCCAAGACGGGGTTTCCTACAATGAGCAGTTCTTC.

This clone was recorded once. The V call is TRBV9, the J call TRBJ1-3, with 7 bases aligning to TRBD1. This CDR3 comprises 15 residues. The trim removed 0 bases at V and 2 bases at J, leaving 2 bases unmatched. Germline CDR1 SGDLS, CDR2 YYNGEE. The CDR3: CASSVEGAPGNTIYF. The CDR3 DNA is TGTGCCAGCAGCGTAGAGGGGGCCCCTGGAAACACCATATATTTT.